The 18 T cell receptor beta chains reported below all come from one sample, sequenced in a study of blood T cell repertoires in COVID-19. Here immunoSEQ multiplex PCR was the method, and the copy in TCRdb shows in-frame clones only, minus some. Here the sample spans around 150,000 clones, around 81% being singletons. Material: peripheral blood. All receptors derive from a man in his sixties with active or convalescent COVID-19.

The chain links TRBV5-6 to TRBJ1-2; TRBD1 is a possible D gene (5 bases). V gave up 4 bases and J gave up 1 base, with 11 bases separating them. The CDR3 is 14 residues long. CDR1 is SGHDT and CDR2 is YYEEEE in the germline V gene. This chain's CDR3 is CASSQDKSNYGYTF. The DNA of the CDR3 is TGTGCCAGCAGCCAGGACAAGAGTAACTATGGCTACACCTTC. The full variable domain, rest sourced from reference TRBV5-6 and TRBJ1-2, is DAGVTQSPTHLIKTRGQQVTLRCSPKSGHDTVSWYQQALGQGPQFIFQYYEEEERQRGNFPDRFSGHQFPNYSSELNVNALLLGDSALYLCASSQDKSNYGYTFGSGTRLTVV.

The chain combines TRBV28 with TRBJ1-3; TRBD1 aligns across 8 bases. Germline-derived CDR1 and CDR2 are MDHEN and SYDVKM. V was clipped by 4 bases and J by 4 bases; unmatched bases: 9. The CDR3 is 16 residues long. The CDR3, as DNA: TGTGCCAGCAGTTACCCGACAGGGGTGGAGGGAAACACCATATATTTT. Its protein is CASSYPTGVEGNTIYF.

This chain joins TRBV5-1 and TRBJ1-1; 7 nucleotides align to TRBD1. The CDR3 consists of 14 residues. Germline CDR1 reads SGHRS; CDR2 reads YFSETQ. Trimming took 7 bases from V and 1 from J; bases not matched to a gene: 7. CDR3 DNA: TGCGCCAGCCGTATCAGGGGGGAGAACACTGAAGCTTTCTTT. This sequence encodes CASRIRGENTEAFF.

The rearrangement uses TRBV12-3 or TRBV12-4 and TRBJ2-7; D is possibly TRBD2 (5 bases). This CDR3 comprises 13 residues. Trimming stripped 1 base from V and 3 bases from J, with 7 bases between. DNA for the CDR3: TGTGCCAGCAGTTTAGAGGCGGGCTACGAGCAGTACTTC. It codes for CASSLEAGYEQYF.

This clone came up a few times. The J gene is TRBJ2-3, the V gene TRBV20-1; 9 bases line up with TRBD2. The CDR3 has 16 residues. Trimming removed 3 bases from V and 2 bases from J; junction bases left unmatched: 9. Germline loops: CDR1 DFQATT, CDR2 SNEGSKA (reference sequence). CDR3 DNA sequence: TGCAGTGCTAGTATCCCTAGCGGGGCGAACACAGATACGCAGTATTTT. Its translation: CSASIPSGANTDTQYF.

The gene calls are TRBV6-5 and TRBJ2-7; TRBD1 matches at 7 bases. The CDR3 has 13 residues. The V segment lost 6 bases and the J segment 3 bases; nucleotides outside the gene matches: 5. Looked up from germline, CDR1 is MNHEY and CDR2 is SVGAGI. The CDR3 region is CASRSTGDYEQYF. CDR3 nucleotide sequence: TGTGCCAGCAGAAGCACAGGGGACTACGAGCAGTACTTC.

The genes are TRBV28 and TRBJ2-5, with unresolved D. CDR1 is MDHEN and CDR2 is SYDVKM in the germline V gene. The CDR3 loop spans 14 amino acids. Between the trimmed V and J ends, which lost 3 bases and 2 bases, there was a span of 10 bases. The CDR3 DNA follows: TGTGCCAGCAGTTTCTCGGTGGTACAAGAGACCCAGTACTTC. It translates to CASSFSVVQETQYF.

The rearrangement links TRBV7-9 to TRBJ1-5, with a tentative D call TRBD1 (5 bases). The CDR3 contains 15 residues. Trimming took off 1 base at V and 5 bases at J, with 12 bases between the two ends. Germline CDR1 reads SEHNR; CDR2 reads FQNEAQ (reference sequence). The CDR3 bases are TGTGCCAGCAGCTTAGATGGCGACAGACATCAGCCCCAGCATTTT. Translation gives CASSLDGDRHQPQHF.

This clone has just one count. The chain is built from TRBV5-1 and TRBJ2-1; 7 positions match TRBD2. This CDR3 spans 13 amino acids. Unmatched junction bases numbered 8, after V lost 4 bases and J lost 10 bases. Germline CDR1 SGHRS, CDR2 YFSETQ. The chain's CDR3 is CASSAGVNAEQFF. Written as DNA, the CDR3 is TGCGCCAGCAGCGCGGGGGTAAATGCGGAGCAGTTCTTC.

The rearrangement uses TRBV28 and TRBJ1-5, with TRBD1 as a possible D gene (5 bases). The CDR3 is 15 residues long. Trimming shortened V by 6 bases and J by 7 bases, and 19 bases separated the two germline ends. Germline-derived CDR1 and CDR2 are MDHEN and SYDVKM. The CDR3 DNA follows: TGTGCCAGCAGGCGGGTGGGGGGAGGCGGGCAGCCCCAGCATTTT. This gives the protein CASRRVGGGGQPQHF.

The chain combines TRBV6-6 with TRBJ1-5; unclear D gene. With 2 bases removed from V and 9 bases from J, the gap between germline ends came to 17 bases. The CDR3 sequence is 15 residues long. Germline V gene lookup returns CDR1 MNHNY and CDR2 SVGAGI (reference sequence). CDR3: CASSYQGGSLRPQHF. DNA for the CDR3: TGTGCCAGCAGTTACCAAGGAGGGAGTTTGAGGCCCCAGCATTTT.

The CDR3 DNA is TGTGCCAGCAGCCGCGGCAGCGCTGAACTGTTTTTT. Translation gives CASSRGSAELFF. This chain connects TRBV3-1 (or the pseudogene TRBV3-2) to TRBJ1-4; the D is unclear. The CDR3 length is 12 residues. The germline V and J ends were trimmed by 4 bases and 12 bases, with 12 bases remaining between them. The germline V gene encodes CDR1 LGHDT and CDR2 YNNKEL (reference sequence).

V usage is TRBV7-2 and J usage is TRBJ1-1; D not certain. Per germline, CDR1 SGHTA and CDR2 FQGNSA. CDR3 length equals 11 residues. Deletions cut 6 bases from V and 6 bases from J, with 8 bases between. This CDR3 reads CASSRVAEAFF. The DNA of the CDR3 is TGTGCCAGCAGTAGAGTTGCTGAAGCTTTCTTT. Full variable domain (missing parts from reference TRBV7-2 and TRBJ1-1): GAGVSQSPSNKVTEKGKDVELRCDPISGHTALYWYRQSLGQGLEFLIYFQGNSAPDKSGLPSDRFSAERTGGSVSTLTIQRTQQEDSAVYLCASSRVAEAFFGQGTRLTVV.

This clone has a single count. This sequence joins TRBV6-2 or TRBV6-3 and TRBJ2-3, with D possibly TRBD2 on 5 matching bases. Looked up from germline, CDR1 is MNHEY and CDR2 is SVGEGT. The CDR3 loop spans 15 amino acids. Trimming took 2 bases from V and 2 from J, leaving 11 bases between them. The CDR3: CASSYGPGVTDTQYF. CDR3 sequence (DNA): TGTGCCAGCAGTTACGGGCCCGGGGTCACAGATACGCAGTATTTT.

In DNA form, the CDR3 reads TGTGCCAGCAGTGGATGGACAGGGTATAATTCACCCCTCCACTTT. It specifies CASSGWTGYNSPLHF. This chain connects TRBV25-1 to TRBJ1-6, with 8 nucleotides matching TRBD1. This CDR3 comprises 15 residues. The junction had 3 bases not matched to a gene; V was cut back by 4 bases and J by 4 bases. Germline lookup yields CDR1 MGHDK and CDR2 SYGVNS.

The chain has TRBV12-5 and TRBJ2-7; 9 bases match TRBD2. Germline values: CDR1 LGHNT, CDR2 FRNRAP. The CDR3 covers 13 residues. The V gene end was trimmed by 8 bases and the J gene end by 2 bases; junction bases not matched to a gene: 4. DNA for the CDR3: TGTGCTAGTAGCGGGAGGAACACCTACGAGCAGTACTTC. It codes for CASSGRNTYEQYF.

The J gene is TRBJ2-3, the V gene TRBV28; the match to TRBD2 covers 7 bases. After removal of 8 bases from V and 0 bases from J, the junction contained 11 bases not matched to a gene. This CDR3 region has 16 residues. CDR1 and CDR2 (germline): MDHEN, SYDVKM. The CDR3 DNA is TGTGCCAGCCCCCCTGCGGGGGTAGCTAGCACAGATACGCAGTATTTT. This sequence encodes CASPPAGVASTDTQYF.

The V call is TRBV5-1, the J call TRBJ1-2; 7 bases are a match to TRBD1. The germline V gene has CDR1 SGHRS and CDR2 YFSETQ. The CDR3 runs 13 residues. V was clipped by 4 bases and J by 1 base; unmatched bases: 1. The CDR3 region is CASSPGGNYGYTF. CDR3 DNA sequence: TGCGCCAGCAGCCCAGGGGGTAACTATGGCTACACCTTC.